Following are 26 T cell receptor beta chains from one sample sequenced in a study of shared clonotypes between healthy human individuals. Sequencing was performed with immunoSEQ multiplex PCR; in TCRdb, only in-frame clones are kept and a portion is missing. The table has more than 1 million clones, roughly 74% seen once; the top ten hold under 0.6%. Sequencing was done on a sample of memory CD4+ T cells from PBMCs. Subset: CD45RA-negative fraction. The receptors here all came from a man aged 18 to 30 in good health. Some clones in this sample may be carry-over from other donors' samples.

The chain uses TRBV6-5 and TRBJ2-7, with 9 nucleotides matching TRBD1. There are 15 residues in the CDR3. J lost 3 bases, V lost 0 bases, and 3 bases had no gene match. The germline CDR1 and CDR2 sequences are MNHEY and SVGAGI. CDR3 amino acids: CASSYSGTGNYEQYF. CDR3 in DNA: TGTGCCAGCAGTTACTCTGGGACAGGGAACTACGAGCAGTACTTC.

The CDR3 loop is CASSQDRGSPYEQYF. In DNA, the CDR3 is TGTGCCAGCAGCCAAGATAGAGGCAGTCCCTACGAGCAGTACTTC. V is TRBV4-2 and J is TRBJ2-7; no clear D gene. There are 15 residues in the CDR3. CDR1 and CDR2 from the germline V gene are LGHNA and YNFKEQ. The V end lost 0 bases, the J end lost 2 bases, and 11 bases lay between the germline ends.

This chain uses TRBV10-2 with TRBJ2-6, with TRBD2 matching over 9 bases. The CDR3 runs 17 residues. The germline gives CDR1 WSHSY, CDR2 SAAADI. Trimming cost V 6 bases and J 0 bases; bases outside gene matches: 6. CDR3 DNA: TGCGCCAGCAGAGGCGCTAGCGGGATCTCTGGGGCCAACGTCCTGACTTTC. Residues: CASRGASGISGANVLTF.

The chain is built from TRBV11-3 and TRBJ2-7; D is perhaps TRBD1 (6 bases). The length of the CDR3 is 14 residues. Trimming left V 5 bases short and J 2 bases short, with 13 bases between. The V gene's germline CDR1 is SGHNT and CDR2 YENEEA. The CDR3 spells CASSTQGYPYEQYF. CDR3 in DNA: TGTGCCAGCAGCACCCAGGGGTACCCCTACGAGCAGTACTTC.

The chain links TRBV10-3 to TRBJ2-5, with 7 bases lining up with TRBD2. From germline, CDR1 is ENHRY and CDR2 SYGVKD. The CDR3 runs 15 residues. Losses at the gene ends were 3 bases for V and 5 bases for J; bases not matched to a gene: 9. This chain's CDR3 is CAISDLGGREETQYF. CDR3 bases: TGTGCCATCAGTGACTTAGGCGGGAGAGAGGAGACCCAGTACTTC.

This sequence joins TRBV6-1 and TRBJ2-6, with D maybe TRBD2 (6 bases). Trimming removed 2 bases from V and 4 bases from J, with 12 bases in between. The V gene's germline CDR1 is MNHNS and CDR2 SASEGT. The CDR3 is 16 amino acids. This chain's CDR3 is CASSELRGTGANVLTF. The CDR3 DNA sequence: TGTGCCAGCAGTGAACTTCGGGGGACCGGGGCCAACGTCCTGACTTTC.

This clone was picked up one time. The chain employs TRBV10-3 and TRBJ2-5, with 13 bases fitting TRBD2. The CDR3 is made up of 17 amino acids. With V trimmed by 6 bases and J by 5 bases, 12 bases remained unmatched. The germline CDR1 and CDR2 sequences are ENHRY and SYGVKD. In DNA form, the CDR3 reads TGTGCCATCAGGGACCAACTAGCGGGAGGGCCCGTCGAGACCCAGTACTTC. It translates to CAIRDQLAGGPVETQYF.

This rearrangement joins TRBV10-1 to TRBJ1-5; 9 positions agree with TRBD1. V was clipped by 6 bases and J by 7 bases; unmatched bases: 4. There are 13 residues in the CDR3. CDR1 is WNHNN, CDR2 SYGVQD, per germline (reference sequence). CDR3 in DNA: TGCGCCAGCAGCCCGGACAGGGGCCAGCCCCAGCATTTT. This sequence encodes CASSPDRGQPQHF.

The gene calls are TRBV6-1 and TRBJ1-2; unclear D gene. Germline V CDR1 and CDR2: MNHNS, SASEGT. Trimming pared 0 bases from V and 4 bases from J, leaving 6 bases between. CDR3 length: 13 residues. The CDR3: CASSEARSYGYTF. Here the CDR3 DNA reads TGTGCCAGCAGTGAAGCGCGTAGCTATGGCTACACCTTC.

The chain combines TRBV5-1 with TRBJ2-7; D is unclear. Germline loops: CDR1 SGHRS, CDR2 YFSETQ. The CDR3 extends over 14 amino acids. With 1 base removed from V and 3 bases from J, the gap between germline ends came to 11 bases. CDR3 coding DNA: TGCGCCAGCAGCTTGACCGGCCAAAACTACGAGCAGTACTTC. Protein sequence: CASSLTGQNYEQYF.

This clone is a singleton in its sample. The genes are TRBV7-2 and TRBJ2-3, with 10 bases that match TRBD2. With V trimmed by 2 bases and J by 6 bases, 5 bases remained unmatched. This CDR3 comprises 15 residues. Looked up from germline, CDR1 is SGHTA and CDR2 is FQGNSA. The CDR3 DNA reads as TGTGCCAGCAGCTTAAGCGGGAGGGGTGTTGATACGCAGTATTTT. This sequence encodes CASSLSGRGVDTQYF.

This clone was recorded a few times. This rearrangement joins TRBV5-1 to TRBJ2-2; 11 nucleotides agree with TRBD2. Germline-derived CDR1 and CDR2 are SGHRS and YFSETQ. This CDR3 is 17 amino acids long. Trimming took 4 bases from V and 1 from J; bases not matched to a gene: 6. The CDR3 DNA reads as TGCGCCAGCAGCCCCCGAGGACTAGCGGGGAACACCGGGGAGCTGTTTTTT. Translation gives CASSPRGLAGNTGELFF.

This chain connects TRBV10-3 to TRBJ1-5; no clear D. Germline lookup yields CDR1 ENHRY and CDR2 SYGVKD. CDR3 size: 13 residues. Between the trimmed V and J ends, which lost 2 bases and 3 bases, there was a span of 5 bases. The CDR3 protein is CAISEGPNQPQHF. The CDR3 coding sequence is TGTGCCATCAGTGAGGGGCCCAATCAGCCCCAGCATTTT.

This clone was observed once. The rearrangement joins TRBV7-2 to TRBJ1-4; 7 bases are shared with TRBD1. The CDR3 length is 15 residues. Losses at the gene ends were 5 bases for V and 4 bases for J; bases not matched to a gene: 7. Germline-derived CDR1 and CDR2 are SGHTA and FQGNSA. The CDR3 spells CASSRRQGDNEKLFF. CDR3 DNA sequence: TGTGCCAGCAGCCGGAGACAGGGAGATAATGAAAAACTGTTTTTT.

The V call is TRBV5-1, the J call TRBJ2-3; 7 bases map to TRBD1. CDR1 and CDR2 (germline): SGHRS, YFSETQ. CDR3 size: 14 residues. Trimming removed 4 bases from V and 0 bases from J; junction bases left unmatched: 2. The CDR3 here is CASSRDSSTDTQYF. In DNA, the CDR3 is TGCGCCAGCAGCCGGGACAGTAGCACAGATACGCAGTATTTT.

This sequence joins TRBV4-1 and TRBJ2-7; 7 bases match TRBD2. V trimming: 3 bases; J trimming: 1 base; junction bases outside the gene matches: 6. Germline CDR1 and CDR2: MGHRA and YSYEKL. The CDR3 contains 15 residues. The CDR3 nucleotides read TGCGCCAGCAGCCAGGCCGGGACTACGTCCTACGAGCAGTACTTC. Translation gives CASSQAGTTSYEQYF.

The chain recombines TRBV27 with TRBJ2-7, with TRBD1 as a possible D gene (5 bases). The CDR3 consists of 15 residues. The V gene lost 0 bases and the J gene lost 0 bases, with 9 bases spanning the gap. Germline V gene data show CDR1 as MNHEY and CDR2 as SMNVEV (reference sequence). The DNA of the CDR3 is TGTGCCAGCAGTTTATCCAGGGTAGCCTCCTACGAGCAGTACTTC. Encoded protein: CASSLSRVASYEQYF.

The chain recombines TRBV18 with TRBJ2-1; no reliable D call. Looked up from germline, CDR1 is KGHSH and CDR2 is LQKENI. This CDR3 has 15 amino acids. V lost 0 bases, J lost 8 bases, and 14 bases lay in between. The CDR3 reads CASSPPSVSSYEQFF. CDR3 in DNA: TGTGCCAGCTCACCACCTTCCGTTTCGTCCTATGAGCAGTTCTTC.

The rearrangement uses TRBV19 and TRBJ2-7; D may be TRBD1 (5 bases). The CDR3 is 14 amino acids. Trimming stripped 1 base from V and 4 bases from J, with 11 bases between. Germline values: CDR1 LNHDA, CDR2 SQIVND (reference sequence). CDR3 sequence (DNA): TGTGCCAGTAGTATAGCCCTGGACATTTACGAGCAGTACTTC. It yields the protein CASSIALDIYEQYF.

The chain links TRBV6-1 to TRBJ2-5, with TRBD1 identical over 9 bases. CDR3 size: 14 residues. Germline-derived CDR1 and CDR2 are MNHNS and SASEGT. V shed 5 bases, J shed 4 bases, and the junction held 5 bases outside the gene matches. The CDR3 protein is CASSTDRGAETQYF. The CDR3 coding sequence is TGTGCCAGCAGTACCGACAGGGGGGCAGAGACCCAGTACTTC.

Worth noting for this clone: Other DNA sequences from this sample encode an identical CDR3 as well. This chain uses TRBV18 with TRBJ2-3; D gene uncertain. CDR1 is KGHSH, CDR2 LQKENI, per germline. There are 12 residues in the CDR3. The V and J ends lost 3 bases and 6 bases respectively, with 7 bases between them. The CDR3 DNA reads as TGTGCCAGCTCACCCCCCGGCGATACGCAGTATTTT. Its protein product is CASSPPGDTQYF. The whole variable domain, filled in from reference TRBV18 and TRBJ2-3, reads NAGVMQNPRHLVRRRGQEARLRCSPMKGHSHVYWYRQLPEEGLKFMVYLQKENIIDESGMPKERFSAEFPKEGPSILRIQQVVRGDSAAYFCASSPPGDTQYFGPGTRLTVL.

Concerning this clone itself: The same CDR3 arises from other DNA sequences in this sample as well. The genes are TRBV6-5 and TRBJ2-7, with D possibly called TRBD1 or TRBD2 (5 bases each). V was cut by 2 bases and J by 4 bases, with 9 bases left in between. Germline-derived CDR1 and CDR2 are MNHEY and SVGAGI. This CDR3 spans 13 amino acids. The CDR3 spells CASSYGGTYEQYF. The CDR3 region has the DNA TGTGCCAGCAGTTACGGGGGAACTTACGAGCAGTACTTC.

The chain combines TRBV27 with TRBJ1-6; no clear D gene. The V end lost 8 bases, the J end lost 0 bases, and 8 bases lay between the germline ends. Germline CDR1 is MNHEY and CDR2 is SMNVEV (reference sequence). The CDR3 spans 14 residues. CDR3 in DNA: TGTGCCAGCTCGAGCAGCTCCTATAATTCACCCCTCCACTTT. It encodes CASSSSSYNSPLHF.

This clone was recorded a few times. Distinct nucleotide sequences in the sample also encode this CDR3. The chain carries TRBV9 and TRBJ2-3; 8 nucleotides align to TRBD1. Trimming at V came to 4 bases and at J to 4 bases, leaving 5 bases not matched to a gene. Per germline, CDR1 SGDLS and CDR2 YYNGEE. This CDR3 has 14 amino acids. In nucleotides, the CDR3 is TGTGCCAGCAGCTATCCGGACAGGGCAGATACGCAGTATTTT. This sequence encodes CASSYPDRADTQYF.

CDR3 loop: CASSLVAGGNTGELFF. The DNA of the CDR3 is TGTGCCAGCAGCTTGGTAGCGGGAGGGAACACCGGGGAGCTGTTTTTT. This chain joins TRBV5-8 and TRBJ2-2; TRBD2 matches 10 bases. V trimming: 0 bases; J trimming: 1 base; junction bases outside the gene matches: 0. The CDR3 extends over 16 amino acids. Germline V gene lookup returns CDR1 SGHTS and CDR2 YDEGEE.

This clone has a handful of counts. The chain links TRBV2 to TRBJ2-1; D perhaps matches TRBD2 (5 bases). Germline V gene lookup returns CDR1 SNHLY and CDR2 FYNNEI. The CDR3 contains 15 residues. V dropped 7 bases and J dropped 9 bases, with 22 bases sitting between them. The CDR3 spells CASMRLISRDPEQFF. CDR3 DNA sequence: TGTGCCAGCATGCGTTTGATTTCGAGGGATCCTGAGCAGTTCTTC.